The sequence of this T cell receptor beta chain was determined in a study of cytomegalovirus exposure and HLA in healthy donors. Amplification used 60 Vbeta primers and 13 Jbeta primers. Produced via immunoSEQ multiplex PCR; TCRdb's table is partial and in-frame only. The sample yields about 170,000 clones, around 86% seen once. The receptor's source is a male donor in good health and CMV-seronegative. The source material was PBMCs.

The CDR3 here is CASSLARETQYF. The CDR3 DNA reads TGTGCCAGCAGCTTAGCCCGGGAGACCCAGTACTTC. The genes are TRBV11-2 and TRBJ2-5, with D unclear. This CDR3 is 12 amino acids long. The V and J ends lost 1 base and 5 bases respectively, with 5 bases between them. From germline, CDR1 is SGHAT and CDR2 FQNNGV.